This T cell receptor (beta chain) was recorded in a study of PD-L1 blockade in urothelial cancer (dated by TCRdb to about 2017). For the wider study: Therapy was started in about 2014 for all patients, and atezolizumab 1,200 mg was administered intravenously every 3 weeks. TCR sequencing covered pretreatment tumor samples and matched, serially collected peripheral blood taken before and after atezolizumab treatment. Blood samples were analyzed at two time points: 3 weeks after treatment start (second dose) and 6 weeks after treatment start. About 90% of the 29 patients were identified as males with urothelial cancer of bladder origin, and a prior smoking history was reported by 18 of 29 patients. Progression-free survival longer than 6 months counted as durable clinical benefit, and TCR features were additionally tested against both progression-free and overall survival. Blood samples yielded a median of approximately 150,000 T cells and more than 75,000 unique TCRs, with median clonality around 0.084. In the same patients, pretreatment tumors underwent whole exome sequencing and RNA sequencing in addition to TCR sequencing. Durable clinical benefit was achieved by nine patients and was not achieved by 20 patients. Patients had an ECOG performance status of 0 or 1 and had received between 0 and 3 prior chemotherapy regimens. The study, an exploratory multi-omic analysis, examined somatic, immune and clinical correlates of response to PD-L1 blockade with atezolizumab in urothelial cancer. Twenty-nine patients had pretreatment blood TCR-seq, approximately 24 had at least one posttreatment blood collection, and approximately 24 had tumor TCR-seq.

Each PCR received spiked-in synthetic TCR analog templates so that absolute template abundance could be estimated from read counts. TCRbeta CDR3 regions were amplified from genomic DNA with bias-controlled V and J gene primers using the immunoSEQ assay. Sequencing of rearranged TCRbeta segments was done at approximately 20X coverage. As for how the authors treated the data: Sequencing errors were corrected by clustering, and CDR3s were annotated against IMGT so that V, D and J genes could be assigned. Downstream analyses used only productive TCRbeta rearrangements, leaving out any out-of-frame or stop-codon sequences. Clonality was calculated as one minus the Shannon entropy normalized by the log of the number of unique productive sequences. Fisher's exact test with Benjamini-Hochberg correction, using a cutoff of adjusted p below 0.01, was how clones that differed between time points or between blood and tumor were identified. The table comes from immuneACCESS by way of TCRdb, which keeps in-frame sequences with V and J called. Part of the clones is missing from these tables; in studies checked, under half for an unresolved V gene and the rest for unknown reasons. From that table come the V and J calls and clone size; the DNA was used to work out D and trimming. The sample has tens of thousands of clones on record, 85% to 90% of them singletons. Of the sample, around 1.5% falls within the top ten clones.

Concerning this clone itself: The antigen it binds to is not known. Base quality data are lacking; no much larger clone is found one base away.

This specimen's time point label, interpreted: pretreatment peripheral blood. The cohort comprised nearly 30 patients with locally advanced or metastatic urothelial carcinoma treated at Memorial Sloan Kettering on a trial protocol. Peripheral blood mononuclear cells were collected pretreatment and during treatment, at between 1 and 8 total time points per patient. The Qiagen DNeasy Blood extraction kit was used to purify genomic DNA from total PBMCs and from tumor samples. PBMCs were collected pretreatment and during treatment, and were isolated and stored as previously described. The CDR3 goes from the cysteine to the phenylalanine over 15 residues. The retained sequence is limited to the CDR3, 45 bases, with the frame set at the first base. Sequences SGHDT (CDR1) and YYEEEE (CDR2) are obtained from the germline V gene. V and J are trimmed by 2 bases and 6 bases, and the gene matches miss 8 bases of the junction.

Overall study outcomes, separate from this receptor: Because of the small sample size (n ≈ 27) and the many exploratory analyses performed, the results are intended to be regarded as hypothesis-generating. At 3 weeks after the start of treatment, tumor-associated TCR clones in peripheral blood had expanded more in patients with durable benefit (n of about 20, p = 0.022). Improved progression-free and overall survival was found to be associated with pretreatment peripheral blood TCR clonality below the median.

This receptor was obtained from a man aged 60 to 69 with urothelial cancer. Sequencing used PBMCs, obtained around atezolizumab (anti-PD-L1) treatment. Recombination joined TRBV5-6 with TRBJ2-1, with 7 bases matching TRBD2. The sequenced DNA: TGTGCCAGCAGCTTTAGGGCGGGGGTGGTCAATGAGCAGTTCTTC. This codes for CASSFRAGVVNEQFF.